The rows below give T cell receptor beta chains drawn from one sample of a study of blood T cell repertoires in COVID-19. TCRdb's copy holds only in-frame clones and misses some; the assay was immunoSEQ multiplex PCR. The profile shows some 74,000 clones, 65% to 80% of them singletons. Input material: peripheral blood. Receptors were obtained from a woman aged 45-60 years with acute or convalescent COVID-19. Each CDR3 is given with its conserved first and last residue. The D gene is left open where the match is weak. Part of the rows lack a size; the others show once, few, many or a class for expanded clones.

D	V	size	J	CDR3	DNA
-	TRBV12-3/TRBV12-4	few	TRBJ2-4	CASSFWEADIQYF	TGTGCCAGCAGTTTTTGGGAGGCGGACATTCAGTACTTC
-	TRBV3-1/TRBV3-2	-	TRBJ1-2	CASSQEQGQYGYTF	TGTGCCAGCAGCCAAGAGCAAGGACAGTATGGCTACACCTTC
TRBD1	TRBV2	-	TRBJ2-1	CATKTGVGNEQFF	TGTGCCACCAAGACAGGGGTGGGCAATGAGCAGTTCTTC
-	TRBV27	-	TRBJ1-1	CASSFLDRFAEAFF	TGTGCCAGCAGTTTCCTTGATCGGTTCGCTGAAGCTTTCTTT
-	TRBV10-3	few	TRBJ1-1	CAISDTTEAFF	TGTGCCATCAGCGACACGACTGAAGCTTTCTTT
-	TRBV5-1	-	TRBJ1-2	CASSREDKSDGYTF	TGCGCCAGCAGCCGCGAGGACAAATCGGACGGCTACACCTTC
TRBD1	TRBV29-1	-	TRBJ1-2	CSVEKTGGVNGYTF	TGCAGCGTTGAAAAGACAGGGGGGGTTAACGGCTACACCTTC
TRBD1	TRBV9	-	TRBJ2-3	CASSLGQGGGPDTQYF	TGTGCCAGCAGCTTAGGACAGGGCGGTGGTCCAGATACGCAGTATTTT
TRBD1	TRBV19	-	TRBJ1-1	CASSLRTGTGGHKFKNTEAFF	TGTGCCAGTAGCCTTCGAACCGGGACAGGGGGCCACAAATTCAAGAACACTGAAGCTTTCTTT
TRBD1	TRBV6-6	-	TRBJ2-1	CASSPDRGYYNEQFF	TGTGCCAGCAGTCCCGACAGGGGATACTACAATGAGCAGTTCTTC
-	TRBV7-2	-	TRBJ2-6	CASSLMSGISGANVLTF	TGTGCCAGCAGCTTAATGTCGGGGATCTCTGGGGCCAACGTCCTGACTTTC
TRBD1	TRBV30	-	TRBJ1-5	CAWEHAGGLGNQPQHF	TGTGCCTGGGAACATGCAGGGGGCCTTGGCAATCAGCCCCAGCATTTT
-	TRBV11-2	few	TRBJ1-1	CASSRLNTEAFF	TGTGCCAGCAGCCGGTTAAACACTGAAGCTTTCTTT
-	TRBV27	-	TRBJ2-7	CASSFSEGGIYEQYF	TGTGCCAGCAGTTTTTCCGAGGGGGGGATCTACGAGCAGTACTTC
-	TRBV7-2	-	TRBJ2-1	CASSLLGSSYNEQFF	TGTGCCAGCAGCTTATTGGGCAGCTCCTACAATGAGCAGTTCTTC
-	TRBV24-1	few	TRBJ2-1	CAIGGYNEQFF	TGTGCCATCGGAGGTTACAATGAGCAGTTCTTC
TRBD2	TRBV7-6	-	TRBJ2-2	CASSAASGGTGELFF	TGTGCCAGCAGCGCAGCTAGCGGGGGCACCGGGGAGCTGTTTTTT
TRBD1	TRBV7-2	-	TRBJ1-6	CASSRRTGGNSPLHF	TGTGCCAGCAGCAGGCGGACAGGCGGAAATTCACCCCTCCACTTT
-	TRBV6-5	-	TRBJ2-1	CASSKAGSSYNEQFF	TGTGCCAGCAGCAAGGCGGGAAGCTCCTACAATGAGCAGTTCTTC
-	TRBV7-8	-	TRBJ2-1	CASSSMLASNEQFF	TGTGCCAGCAGCTCAATGCTAGCTTCCAATGAGCAGTTCTTC
TRBD1	TRBV3-1/TRBV3-2	-	TRBJ1-5	CASSQGQGQPQHF	TGTGCCAGCAGCCAAGGACAGGGCCAGCCCCAGCATTTT
TRBD1	TRBV18	-	TRBJ2-2	CASSPRDRQANTGELFF	TGTGCCAGCTCACCACGGGACAGACAAGCGAACACCGGGGAGCTGTTTTTT
TRBD1	TRBV3-1/TRBV3-2	-	TRBJ2-7	CASSQNRGYEQYF	TGTGCCAGCAGCCAAAACAGGGGATACGAGCAGTACTTC
-	TRBV7-9	-	TRBJ2-7	CASRTTGQPFEQYF	TGTGCCAGCAGGACGACAGGACAACCATTCGAGCAGTACTTC
TRBD1	TRBV6-5	-	TRBJ2-3	CASSYLQGGTDTQYF	TGTGCCAGCAGTTATTTACAGGGGGGAACAGATACGCAGTATTTT
-	TRBV6-5	once	TRBJ2-2	CASSYSGGFAGELFF	TGTGCCAGCAGTTACTCAGGAGGGTTCGCCGGGGAGCTGTTTTTT
-	TRBV29-1	-	TRBJ2-7	CSAAGSVYSEQYF	TGCAGCGCTGCCGGGTCAGTTTATTCCGAGCAGTACTTC
-	TRBV7-8	-	TRBJ1-1	CASGEGRGAFF	TGTGCCAGCGGAGAGGGTCGGGGGGCTTTCTTT
TRBD1	TRBV6-4	once	TRBJ2-1	CASSDGTGGNEQFF	TGTGCCAGCAGTGACGGGACAGGGGGCAATGAGCAGTTCTTC
TRBD1	TRBV9	-	TRBJ2-6	CASSVVWDRGNSGANVLTF	TGTGCCAGCAGCGTAGTGTGGGACAGGGGAAACTCTGGGGCCAACGTCCTGACTTTC
TRBD1	TRBV9	few	TRBJ1-1	CASSTSGQVTEAFF	TGTGCCAGCAGCACATCGGGACAGGTCACTGAAGCTTTCTTT
-	TRBV1	-	TRBJ2-5	CTSSQVSGKIQETQYF	TGCACCAGCAGCCAGGTTAGCGGGAAGATACAAGAGACCCAGTACTTC
TRBD2	TRBV5-1	-	TRBJ2-3	CASSPGTSGITDTQYF	TGCGCCAGCAGCCCTGGGACTAGCGGCATCACAGATACGCAGTATTTT
-	TRBV5-1	once	TRBJ1-1	CASSLEFSGNTEAFF	TGCGCCAGCAGCTTGGAATTTTCAGGGAACACTGAAGCTTTCTTT
TRBD2	TRBV28	medium-sized	TRBJ2-1	CASSLGLAGSSYNEQFF	TGTGCCAGCAGTTTAGGGCTAGCGGGGAGCTCCTACAATGAGCAGTTCTTC
TRBD2	TRBV4-2	-	TRBJ2-3	CASSQGKRDYTDTQYF	TGTGCCAGCAGCCAAGGGAAGCGGGATTACACAGATACGCAGTATTTT
-	TRBV6-5	-	TRBJ2-3	CASKFGGELDTQYF	TGTGCCAGCAAATTTGGCGGGGAACTAGATACGCAGTATTTT
-	TRBV30	-	TRBJ1-1	CAWSVGANTEAFF	TGTGCCTGGAGTGTTGGAGCGAACACTGAAGCTTTCTTT
-	TRBV28	-	TRBJ1-1	CASTILRGADTEAFF	TGTGCCAGCACCATCTTGCGGGGGGCGGACACTGAAGCTTTCTTT
TRBD2	TRBV28	-	TRBJ2-1	CASSYASGGYNEQFF	TGTGCCAGCAGTTACGCAAGCGGGGGCTACAATGAGCAGTTCTTC
TRBD2	TRBV5-1	-	TRBJ2-3	CASSTPPGLAGGPSCGADTQYF	TGCGCCAGCAGTACACCTCCGGGACTAGCGGGGGGCCCTTCATGCGGGGCGGATACGCAGTATTTT
-	TRBV5-8	-	TRBJ1-4	CAGGAGLRLFF	TGTGCCGGTGGCGCGGGATTAAGGCTGTTTTTT
-	TRBV5-1	-	TRBJ1-1	CASSLGQKNTEAFF	TGCGCCAGCAGCTTGGGGCAGAAGAACACTGAAGCTTTCTTT
-	TRBV18	-	TRBJ1-4	CASSPTATNEKLFF	TGTGCCAGCTCACCGACAGCAACTAATGAAAAACTGTTTTTT